Sequencing of this TCR beta chain was carried out in a study of cytomegalovirus exposure and HLA in healthy donors. Across the whole study: A later analysis reported the approximately 120 validation repertoires used the same platform as the 500 to 800 first-cohort repertoires. Notes on the study in general: The finding came from a later analysis; first-cohort TCR clusters tended to co-occur in the roughly 110 validation repertoires.

Germline V gene lookup returns CDR1 MNHEY and CDR2 SVGAGI. Trimming cost V 6 bases and J 2 bases; bases outside gene matches: 7. This CDR3 has 14 residues. Sequencing used immunoSEQ multiplex PCR; TCRdb keeps in-frame clones, though not all of them. Found here are over 150,000 clones, around 83% of them singletons; the top ten hold roughly 12%. In the case of this clone: Antigen specificity is unknown.

This TCR was sampled from a woman aged 25 to 39 in good health and CMV-seropositive. What was sequenced was PBMCs. The chain employs TRBV6-5 and TRBJ2-7; 7 nucleotides align to TRBD1. CDR3 coding DNA: TGTGCCAGCAGGCGACGACAGGGCCCCTACGAGCAGTACTTC. This translates into CASRRRQGPYEQYF.